This T cell receptor (beta chain) was captured in a study of a mutant IDH1 vaccine in newly diagnosed glioma (dated by TCRdb to the early 2020s). For the study in its entirety: Patients were given eight vaccinations, in weeks 1, 3, 5, 7, 11, 15, 19 and 23, which matched visits V03 through V10. The roughly 35 treated patients were around 62% male and approximately 40% female, with a mean age of around 40 years. Vaccination started 4-6 weeks after radiotherapy alone, or was given together with temozolomide cycles in the groups whose treatment included chemotherapy. Prior to enrollment, patients had been given standard therapy consisting of radiotherapy alone, temozolomide alone, or radiochemotherapy with temozolomide, with the combination given to most patients. For exploratory analyses, longitudinal TCRB deep sequencing was carried out in roughly 25 treated patients wherever samples were available. Peripheral blood samples were drawn at six visits, namely V03 (baseline), V05, V07, V10, V12 and V13. Paper-wide results and their limitations: The authors stated that sample limitations prevented analyses of patient blood samples from being reproduced. Availability determined which PBMC samples were chosen for TCRB deep sequencing. Across multiple MHC alleles, vaccine-induced immune responses were seen in 85% to 95% of patients. Changes in the top peripheral T cell clonotypes picked up by TCRB sequencing did not appear to be linked to pseudoprogression.

What this sample's time point label stands for: week 11, during vaccination. Each vaccine dose, consisting of 300 ug of a 20-mer mutant IDH1 peptide in Montanide, was administered subcutaneously with topical imiquimod. The donors had newly diagnosed IDH1-mutant astrocytomas of WHO grade 3 or 4 that showed loss of nuclear ATRX. The samples were drawn from NOA16, a multicentre, single-arm, open-label phase I trial in Germany that tested a mutant IDH1 peptide vaccine in humans for the first time. Genomic DNA for TCRB sequencing was isolated from EDTA blood with the DNeasy Blood and Tissue Kit. Libraries were constructed by the immunoSEQ multiplex PCR assay. Rearranged TCR beta chain sequences were amplified with the hsTCRB Kit following the manufacturer's protocol. An Illumina MiSeq was used to sequence the TCRB libraries. Turning to the authors' computational methods: Demultiplexing, trimming and gene mapping were performed with the kit vendor's proprietary platform. Entries here come from immuneACCESS through TCRdb and include only in-frame sequences with V and J called. Some clones fail to appear in such tables; in the studies checked, an unresolved V gene covers under half of the shortfall, and the cause of the remainder is unknown. V and J calls and clone size come straight from that table; D and trimming were deduced from the DNA. Recorded for this sample are under 150,000 clones; almost 90% of them occurred a single time. Of the sample, around 0.61% falls within the top ten clones.

Note on this clone: Its antigen is currently not known. One base away there is no much larger clone; base qualities are not given.

From a lookup of the germline V gene, CDR1 and CDR2 are SGHDT and YYEEEE. From the cysteine through the phenylalanine, the CDR3 covers 15 amino acids. Just the 45-base CDR3 DNA is kept, in frame starting at base 1. Trimming removed 0 bases from V and 5 bases from J; the gene matches leave 7 bases unexplained. This sequence was found in a woman between 50 and 59 years old with glioma. The sequence is built from TRBV5-6 and TRBJ1-1; TRBD1 aligns with 7 central bases. The source material was PBMCs, sampled from a glioma patient whose treatment included an IDH1 peptide vaccine. The CDR3 corresponds to CASSLVGRGHTEAFF. The DNA sequence follows: TGTGCCAGCAGCTTGGTCGGTAGGGGGCATACTGAAGCTTTCTTT.